This T cell receptor beta chain is drawn from a study of T-cell reconstitution after alpha-beta-depleted transplantation in children. Findings and limits, study-wide: Several hundred expanded graft clones reportedly supplied alpha-beta T cells about two months after transplant. The origin of high day-60 TCRbeta diversity in some patients lay in surviving recipient T cells and thymic progenitors. T-cell counts and diversity were attributed mostly to newly produced T cells one year after transplant.

The TCRbeta library was prepared with unique molecular identifiers. TCRdb itself ran the PCR reads through MiXCR, one entry per CDR3 protein. This sample carries roughly 790,000 distinct CDR3 sequences, 16% of them seen once, and the ten largest clones take around 5.3%. This clonotype was seen a few times. Its antigen is currently unknown. The CDR3 extends over 12 amino acids. Deletions cut 0 bases from V and 5 bases from J, with 5 bases between. Germline V gene sequence: CDR1 SGHNT, CDR2 YYREEE (reference sequence). The material sequenced was PBMCs, mostly from graft donor cells, taken 360 days after TCRalphabeta/CD19-depleted stem cell transplant. This receptor was obtained from a male patient between 10 and 17 years old who had a stem cell transplant for acute lymphoblastic leukemia, so the T cells may come from the graft donor. The rearrangement uses TRBV5-4 and TRBJ2-5, with D uncertain. The CDR3 loop reads CASSLGTETQYF. CDR3 nucleotides: TGTGCCAGCAGCTTGGGCACGGAGACCCAGTACTTC.